This T cell receptor beta chain appears in the sequencing data of a study of cytomegalovirus exposure and HLA in healthy donors. Study-wide results and caveats: Rare sequences made up most TCRs, while some public TCRs were found in many donors. Accurate predictions that matched the HLA-A and HLA-B alleles of most subjects were reportedly made from TCR beta sequences. For presence/absence analyses, sequencing depth was assumed to be roughly uniform across donors.

The trim removed 1 base at V and 6 bases at J, leaving 11 bases unmatched. The germline V gene has CDR1 SGHTA and CDR2 FQGNSA. The CDR3 spans 17 residues. While unrecorded immune exposures were likely, the donors were nominally healthy when sampled. The PCR made use of 60 Vbeta and 13 Jbeta primers. Only in-frame clones appear in the TCRdb table, and some are missing; sequencing was by immunoSEQ multiplex PCR. The sample records 170,000 or so clones, over 75% being singletons. On this clone itself: Its antigen is not identified.

Source material: PBMCs. This chain uses TRBV7-2 with TRBJ2-1, with 8 bases identical to TRBD1. The TCR comes from a woman aged 45 to 65 in good health and CMV-seropositive. The CDR3 reads CASSLVAGQGVFNEQFF. The CDR3 DNA reads TGTGCCAGCAGCTTAGTGGCTGGACAGGGCGTTTTCAATGAGCAGTTCTTC.